This passage covers 19 T cell receptor beta chains from one sample sequenced in a study of blood T cells in healthy people across ages (dated by TCRdb to the mid-2010s). Preparation of the library involved 5' RACE. Sequencing was performed on an Illumina HiSeq 2500. A second PCR of roughly 7 to 11 cycles was performed with a sample-barcoded 5' primer and a J-beta primer mix. The raw public reads went through TCRdb reprocessing: fastp at Q25, MiXCR clone calling, in-frame beta chains kept. Identical CDR3 protein sequences are pooled into one entry, listed with their most common genes and DNA. The table for this sample lists 1.5 million to 2 million distinct CDR3 sequences; about 50% of them were counted only once. The leading ten clones occupy roughly 2.1% of the sample. The sequencing input was blood. The receptors here all came from a woman in her thirties or forties in good health.

The sample holds one count of this clonotype. J is TRBJ1-2 and V is TRBV9; tentatively, D is TRBD1 (6 bases). The V end lost 1 base, the J end lost 2 bases, and 12 bases lay between the germline ends. Germline loops: CDR1 SGDLS, CDR2 YYNGEE. The CDR3 runs to 15 residues. The CDR3 here is CASSVTGIRNYGYTF. CDR3 nucleotides: TGTGCCAGCAGCGTAACAGGGATAAGGAACTATGGCTACACCTTC.

This clonotype was picked up a small number of times. This chain joins TRBV10-3 and TRBJ2-7; TRBD1 matches 12 bases. CDR1 and CDR2 (germline): ENHRY, SYGVKD. This CDR3 is built from 13 residues. V lost 10 bases to trimming and J lost 3 bases; unmatched junction nucleotides: 4. This chain's CDR3 is CATGTGGNYEQYF. The CDR3 DNA sequence: TGTGCCACCGGGACAGGGGGCAACTACGAGCAGTACTTC.

J is TRBJ2-4 and V is TRBV7-2; no firm D call. The end of the DNA is better explained by TRBJ2-7, so the J call may be wrong. In germline, CDR1 is SGHTA, CDR2 FQGNSA. The CDR3 extends over 13 amino acids. CDR3 coding DNA: TGTGCCAGCAGCGTCCCAGCCCCTGGCGAGCAGTACTTC. Translation gives CASSVPAPGEQYF.

The J gene is TRBJ1-5, the V gene TRBV28, with D maybe TRBD1 (6 bases). The germline V gene has CDR1 MDHEN and CDR2 SYDVKM. Trimming took off 2 bases at V and 4 bases at J, with 15 bases between the two ends. CDR3 length: 16 amino acids. CDR3 residues: CASSLPAQGLNQPQHF. CDR3 in DNA: TGTGCCAGCAGTTTACCCGCACAGGGACTTAATCAGCCCCAGCATTTT.

This clonotype was seen just once. Relative to the germline gene, one junction end is altered; a read error may explain this. The CDR3 protein is CSARGYILAGYHNEQFF. CDR3 nucleotide sequence: TGCAGTGCTAGAGGTTATATCCTAGCCGGTTACCACAATGAGCAGTTTTTC. The V and J genes are TRBV20-1 and TRBJ2-1; the D gene is possibly TRBD2 (5 bases). This CDR3 is built from 17 residues. Germline V gene lookup returns CDR1 DFQATT and CDR2 SNEGSKA (reference sequence).

The rearrangement links TRBV12-3 or TRBV12-4 to TRBJ2-5; maybe TRBD2 (5 bases). The CDR3 is 15 residues long. The ends were cut back, 3 bases at V and 1 base at J, with 12 bases in the middle. CDR3: CASSFNRLLQETQYF. The CDR3 DNA follows: TGTGCCAGCAGTTTTAACAGACTACTCCAAGAGACCCAGTACTTC.

The table lists this clonotype with a count of one. The chain has TRBV4-2 and TRBJ1-2; D not certain. CDR3 length: 16 residues. Germline V lookup: CDR1 LGHNA, CDR2 YNFKEQ. Trimming shortened V by 0 bases and J by 2 bases, and 13 bases separated the two germline ends. CDR3 bases: TGTGCCAGCAGCCAAGAAACCGGGCGTGGGAACTATGGCTACACCTTC. Protein sequence: CASSQETGRGNYGYTF.

The rearrangement links TRBV25-1 to TRBJ1-2; 7 positions match TRBD1. The CDR3 totals 12 residues. V trimming: 3 bases; J trimming: 8 bases; junction bases outside the gene matches: 3. Germline CDR1 MGHDK, CDR2 SYGVNS. For the CDR3, the DNA is TGTGCCAGCAGTGATGACAGGGACGGCTACACCTTC. Protein: CASSDDRDGYTF.

This clonotype was seen once. One base away lies a much larger clone, so this may be a sequencing read error. The rearrangement links TRBV4-2 to TRBJ2-1, with D unclear. This CDR3 is 14 amino acids long. Germline assignment: CDR1 LGHNA and CDR2 YNFKEQ. The V gene lost 0 bases and the J gene lost 8 bases, with 11 bases spanning the gap. CDR3 nucleotide sequence: TGTGCCAGCAGCCAAGATCCCCGATACGATGAGCAGTTCTTC. Translation: CASSQDPRYDEQFF.

CDR3 sequence (DNA): TGTGCCAATAGGGAGACGGGGGCAGATACGCAGTATTTT. This translates into CANRETGADTQYF. This sequence joins TRBV2 and TRBJ2-3, with TRBD2 as a possible D gene (6 bases). CDR1 is SNHLY and CDR2 is FYNNEI in the germline V gene. With 10 bases removed from V and 4 bases from J, the gap between germline ends came to 15 bases. This CDR3 has 13 amino acids.

The chain joins TRBV5-1 to TRBJ2-3; perhaps TRBD2 as D (6 bases). The V end was cut by 1 base, the J end by 4 bases, with 13 bases between. CDR1 is SGHRS, CDR2 YFSETQ, per germline. The CDR3 runs to 15 residues. The chain's CDR3 is CASSLIVGEADTQYF. The CDR3 nucleotides read TGCGCCAGCAGCTTGATAGTCGGGGAGGCAGATACGCAGTATTTT. Together with reference TRBV5-1 and TRBJ2-3, the CDR3 gives the full variable domain: KAGVTQTPRYLIKTRGQQVTLSCSPISGHRSVSWYQQTPGQGLQFLFEYFSETQRNKGNFPGRFSGRQFSNSRSEMNVSTLELGDSALYLCASSLIVGEADTQYFGPGTRLTVL.

The CDR3 spells CSARLAGLLQETQYF. In DNA form, the CDR3 reads TGCAGTGCAAGACTAGCGGGGCTACTCCAAGAGACCCAGTACTTC. This chain links TRBV20-1 with TRBJ2-5; 11 bases agree with TRBD2. This CDR3 contains 15 residues. The V segment lost 6 bases and the J segment 1 base; nucleotides outside the gene matches: 7. The germline V gene encodes CDR1 DFQATT and CDR2 SNEGSKA (reference sequence).

This chain links TRBV21-1 with TRBJ1-2. TRBV21-1 counts as a pseudogene. CDR3 length equals 14 residues. This CDR3 reads CASIHHEVGYGYTF. Written as DNA, the CDR3 is TGTGCCAGCATCCACCATGAGGTGGGCTATGGCTACACCTTC.

This clonotype occurred once. Here the CDR3 DNA reads TGTGCCAGCAGCTTAGCGATCTATAGGGGACTAGCGGCTTCCGATACGCAGTATTTT. Protein product: CASSLAIYRGLAASDTQYF. The rearrangement joins TRBV7-2 to TRBJ2-3; 11 positions agree with TRBD2. Per germline, CDR1 SGHTA and CDR2 FQGNSA. The CDR3 length is 19 residues. Trimming took 0 bases from V and 6 from J; bases not matched to a gene: 14. The full variable domain, in which reference TRBV7-2 and TRBJ2-3 provide the parts outside the CDR3, is GAGVSQSPSNKVTEKGKDVELRCDPISGHTALYWYRQSLGQGLEFLIYFQGNSAPDKSGLPSDRFSAERTGGSVSTLTIQRTQQEDSAVYLCASSLAIYRGLAASDTQYFGPGTRLTVL.

The chain recombines TRBV5-6 with TRBJ1-1; 7 nucleotides align to TRBD1. The junction had 6 bases not matched to a gene; V was cut back by 4 bases and J by 3 bases. The CDR3 loop spans 14 amino acids. CDR1 is SGHDT and CDR2 is YYEEEE in the germline V gene. CDR3 region: CASSSTGDYTEAFF. The CDR3 nucleotides read TGTGCCAGCAGCAGTACAGGGGACTACACTGAAGCTTTCTTT. Supplemented by reference TRBV5-6 and TRBJ1-1, the full variable domain reads DAGVTQSPTHLIKTRGQQVTLRCSPKSGHDTVSWYQQALGQGPQFIFQYYEEEERQRGNFPDRFSGHQFPNYSSELNVNALLLGDSALYLCASSSTGDYTEAFFGQGTRLTVV.

The rearrangement uses TRBV2 and TRBJ1-6; D gene ambiguous. The CDR3 covers 14 residues. From germline, CDR1 is SNHLY and CDR2 FYNNEI. Between the trimmed V and J ends, which lost 2 bases and 9 bases, there was a span of 11 bases. The CDR3 DNA reads as TGTGCCAGCAGTGAAACAAGTTCTGGTTCACCCCTCCACTTT. This codes for CASSETSSGSPLHF.

This clonotype was counted a few times. The CDR3 DNA is TGTGCCAGCAGCGGCCTAGCGGGGCCAGATACGCAGTATTTT. It translates to CASSGLAGPDTQYF. This chain uses TRBV9 with TRBJ2-3; 9 bases map to TRBD2. The length of the CDR3 is 14 residues. V lost 3 bases, J lost 4 bases, and 3 bases stayed unmatched. Per germline, CDR1 SGDLS and CDR2 YYNGEE. The entire variable domain, with the rest obtained from reference TRBV9 and TRBJ2-3, is as follows: DSGVTQTPKHLITATGQRVTLRCSPRSGDLSVYWYQQSLDQGLQFLIQYYNGEERAKGNILERFSAQQFPDLHSELNLSSLELGDSALYFCASSGLAGPDTQYFGPGTRLTVL.

V usage is TRBV7-2 and J usage is TRBJ2-7; D perhaps matches TRBD1 (6 bases). Matching the DNA end better, TRBJ2-5 makes the J call doubtful. The germline CDR1 and CDR2 sequences are SGHTA and FQGNSA. This CDR3 has 15 residues. CDR3 region: CASSKDRSLSGTQYF. The CDR3 DNA sequence: TGTGCCAGCAGTAAAGACAGGAGCTTAAGCGGGACCCAGTACTTC.

This clonotype has just a few counts. The chain uses TRBV5-1 and TRBJ2-5; maybe TRBD2 (6 bases). Germline assignment: CDR1 SGHRS and CDR2 YFSETQ. V lost 0 bases, J lost 6 bases, and 15 bases lay in between. The CDR3 has 15 amino acids. The DNA of the CDR3 is TGCGCCAGCAGCTTGGAGGCGGGGCCTACGAAGACCCAGTACTTC. Protein sequence: CASSLEAGPTKTQYF.